This note documents a single T cell receptor (beta chain) sequence. Its antigen is currently unknown. The entry originates in a study of cytomegalovirus exposure and HLA in healthy donors. Study summary: Counted in an early data release were tens of millions of unique TCRs from HLA-typed donors. Just over 80% of 300 to 450 genotyped donors fell in the Caucasian-associated ancestry cluster.

Researchers ran the PCR with 60 Vbeta and 13 Jbeta primers. Repertoires were generated with immunoSEQ multiplex PCR, while TCRdb's copy carries only in-frame clones and drops some. The data show about 180,000 clones, 79% seen once. The CDR3 sequence is 14 residues long. V lost 4 bases and J lost 7, with 15 bases in between. Germline CDR1 reads SGHKS; CDR2 reads YYEKEE (reference sequence). Regarding the study as a whole: Some segments of the V type, notably TRBV6-2 and TRBV6-3, were excluded as indistinguishable.

The source is a middle-aged woman in good health and CMV-seronegative. The chain employs TRBV5-5 and TRBJ2-1; D is possibly TRBD2 (6 bases). Source material: PBMCs. The CDR3 DNA is TGTGCCAGCAGCGCCTCCGGGACTCTGAATGAGCAGTTCTTC. Amino acids: CASSASGTLNEQFF.